This TCR beta chain was captured by sequencing in a study of patients and donors after allogeneic stem cell transplantation. One entry per CDR3 protein results from TCRdb running MiXCR on the RT-PCR reads. This repertoire shows about 150,000 distinct CDR3 sequences, approximately 24% found once; its top ten account for roughly 25%. This clonotype has a handful of counts. Per germline, CDR1 LGHNT and CDR2 FRNRAP. The CDR3 spans 14 residues. Trimming took 4 bases from V and 8 from J, leaving 14 bases between them. V and J are TRBV12-5 and TRBJ1-4; the D is unclear. The specimen sequenced was blood, either unsorted or a sorted T cell fraction (not recorded which). This sequence was found in a human donor who was either an allogeneic HSCT recipient or a stem cell or donor lymphocyte infusion donor (not recorded which). It is not recorded whose cells these are; they may come from a transplant donor. The CDR3 DNA reads TGTGCTAGTGGTTCGCTAGCTCCGAGGGAAAAACTGTTTTTT. Encoded protein: CASGSLAPREKLFF.